This TCR beta chain was identified during a study of cytomegalovirus exposure and HLA in healthy donors. The length of the CDR3 is 14 residues. Germline V gene data show CDR1 as SSHAT and CDR2 as FNYEAQ (reference sequence). The PCR contained 60 Vbeta and 13 Jbeta primers. Clones were sequenced by immunoSEQ multiplex PCR, and TCRdb holds only the in-frame ones, with some missing. Of about 110,000 clones listed, roughly 80% are singletons. General study results and limits: The number of N-insertions in an Asian-associated ancestry cluster was reportedly below the 666-donor mean in a later analysis.

A note on this clone: The antigen remains unidentified. A junction boundary mismatches the germline segment, possibly from a read error.

Sequencing input: PBMCs. The chain uses TRBV7-7 and TRBJ2-5; the match to TRBD2 covers 7 bases. The sequence came from a woman aged 30 to 39 in good health and CMV-seropositive. CDR3 protein: CASSSGTTVETQYF. The CDR3 DNA sequence: TGTGCTAGCAGCTCTGGGACTACCGTAGAGACCCAGTACTTC.